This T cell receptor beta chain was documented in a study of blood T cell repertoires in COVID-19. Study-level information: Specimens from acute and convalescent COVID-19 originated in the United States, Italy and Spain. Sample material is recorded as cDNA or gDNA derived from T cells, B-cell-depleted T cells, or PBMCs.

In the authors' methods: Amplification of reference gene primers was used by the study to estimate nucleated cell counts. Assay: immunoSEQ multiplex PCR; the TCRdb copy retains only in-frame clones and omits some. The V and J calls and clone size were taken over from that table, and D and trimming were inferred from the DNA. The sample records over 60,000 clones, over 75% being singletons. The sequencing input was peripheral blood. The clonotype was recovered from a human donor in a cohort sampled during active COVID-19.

CDR3 in amino acids: CASSYRAGRGTGELFF. In DNA, the CDR3 is TGTGCCAGCAGTTACAGGGCGGGCCGAGGCACCGGGGAGCTGTTTTTT. The genes are TRBV6-5 and TRBJ2-2; TRBD2 might be the D (5 bases). Trimming removed 2 bases from V and 4 bases from J, with 14 bases in between. This CDR3 contains 16 residues. The germline gives CDR1 MNHEY, CDR2 SVGAGI.